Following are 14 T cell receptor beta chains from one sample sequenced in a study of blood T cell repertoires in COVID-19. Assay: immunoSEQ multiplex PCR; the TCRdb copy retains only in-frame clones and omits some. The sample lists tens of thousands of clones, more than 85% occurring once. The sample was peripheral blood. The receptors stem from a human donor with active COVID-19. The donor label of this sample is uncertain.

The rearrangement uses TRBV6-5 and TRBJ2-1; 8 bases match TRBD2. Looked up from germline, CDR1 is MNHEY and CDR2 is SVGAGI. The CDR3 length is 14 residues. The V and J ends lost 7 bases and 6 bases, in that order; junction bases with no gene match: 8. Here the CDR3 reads CASKTGGVGNEQFF. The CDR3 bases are TGTGCCAGCAAAACCGGGGGGGTTGGCAATGAGCAGTTCTTC.

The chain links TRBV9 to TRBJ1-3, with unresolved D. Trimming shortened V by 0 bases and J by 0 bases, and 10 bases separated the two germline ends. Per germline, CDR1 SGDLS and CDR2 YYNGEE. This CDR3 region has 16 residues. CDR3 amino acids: CASSVDFEGSGNTIYF. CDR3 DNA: TGTGCCAGCAGCGTAGATTTCGAGGGCTCTGGAAACACCATATATTTT. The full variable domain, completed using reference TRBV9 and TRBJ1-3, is DSGVTQTPKHLITATGQRVTLRCSPRSGDLSVYWYQQSLDQGLQFLIQYYNGEERAKGNILERFSAQQFPDLHSELNLSSLELGDSALYFCASSVDFEGSGNTIYFGEGSWLTVV.

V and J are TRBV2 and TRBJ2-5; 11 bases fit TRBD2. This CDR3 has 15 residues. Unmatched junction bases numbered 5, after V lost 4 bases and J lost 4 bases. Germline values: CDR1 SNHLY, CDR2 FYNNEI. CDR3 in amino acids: CASSARLAGTETQYF. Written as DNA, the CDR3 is TGTGCCAGCAGTGCACGACTAGCGGGGACAGAGACCCAGTACTTC.

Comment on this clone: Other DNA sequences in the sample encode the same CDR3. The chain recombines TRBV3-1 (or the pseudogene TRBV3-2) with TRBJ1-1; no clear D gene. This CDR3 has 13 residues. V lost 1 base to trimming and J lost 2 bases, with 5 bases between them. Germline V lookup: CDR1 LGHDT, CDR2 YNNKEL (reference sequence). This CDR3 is CASSQVRNTEAFF. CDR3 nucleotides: TGTGCCAGCAGCCAAGTGCGAAACACTGAAGCTTTCTTT.

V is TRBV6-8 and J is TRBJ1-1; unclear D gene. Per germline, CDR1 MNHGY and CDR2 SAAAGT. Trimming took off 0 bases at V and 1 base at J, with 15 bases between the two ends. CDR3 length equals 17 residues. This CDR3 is CASSYSELRAQNTEAFF. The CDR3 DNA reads TGTGCCAGCAGTTACTCGGAATTGCGGGCGCAGAACACTGAAGCTTTCTTT.

The CDR3, as DNA: TGCGCCAGCAGCCAACCCCCACTAGCGGGGGGGGACGAGCAGTTCTTC. Protein sequence: CASSQPPLAGGDEQFF. The V gene is TRBV4-1, the J gene TRBJ2-1, with TRBD2 matching over 13 bases. The V gene's germline CDR1 is MGHRA and CDR2 YSYEKL. V dropped 2 bases and J dropped 10; count of bases not matched to a gene: 8. The CDR3 runs 16 residues.

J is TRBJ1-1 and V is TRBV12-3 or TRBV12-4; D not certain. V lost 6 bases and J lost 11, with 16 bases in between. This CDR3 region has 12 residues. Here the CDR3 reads CASRWQRFEAFF. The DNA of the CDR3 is TGTGCCAGCAGATGGCAGAGGTTCGAGGCTTTCTTT.

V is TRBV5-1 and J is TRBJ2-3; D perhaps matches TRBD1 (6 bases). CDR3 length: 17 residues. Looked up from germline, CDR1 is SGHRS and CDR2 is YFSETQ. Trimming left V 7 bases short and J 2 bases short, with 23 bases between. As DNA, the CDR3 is TGCGCCAGCCGTTCGAGTGAGGGGGTCCCATCCACAGATACGCAGTATTTT. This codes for CASRSSEGVPSTDTQYF.

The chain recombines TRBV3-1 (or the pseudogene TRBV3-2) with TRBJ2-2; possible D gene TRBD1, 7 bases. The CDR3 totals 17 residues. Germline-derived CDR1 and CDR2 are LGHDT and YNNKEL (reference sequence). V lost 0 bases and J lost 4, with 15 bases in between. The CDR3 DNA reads TGTGCCAGCAGCCAAGAGAGGTCAGGGGGAGGCACCGGGGAGCTGTTTTTT. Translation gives CASSQERSGGGTGELFF.

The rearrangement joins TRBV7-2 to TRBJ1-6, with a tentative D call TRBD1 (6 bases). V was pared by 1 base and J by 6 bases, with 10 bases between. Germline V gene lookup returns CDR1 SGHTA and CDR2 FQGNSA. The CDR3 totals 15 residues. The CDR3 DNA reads TGTGCCAGCAGCTTAGTCCGGACAGTTAATTCACCCCTCCACTTT. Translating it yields CASSLVRTVNSPLHF. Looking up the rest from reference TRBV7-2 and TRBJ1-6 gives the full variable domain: GAGVSQSPSNKVTEKGKDVELRCDPISGHTALYWYRQSLGQGLEFLIYFQGNSAPDKSGLPSDRFSAERTGGSVSTLTIQRTQQEDSAVYLCASSLVRTVNSPLHFGNGTRLTVT.

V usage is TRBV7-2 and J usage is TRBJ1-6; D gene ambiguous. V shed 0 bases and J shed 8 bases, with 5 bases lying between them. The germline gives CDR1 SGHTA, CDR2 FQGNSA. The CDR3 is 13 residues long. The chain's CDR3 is CASSLAGYSPLHF. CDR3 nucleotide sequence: TGTGCCAGCAGCTTAGCTGGCTATTCACCCCTCCACTTT.

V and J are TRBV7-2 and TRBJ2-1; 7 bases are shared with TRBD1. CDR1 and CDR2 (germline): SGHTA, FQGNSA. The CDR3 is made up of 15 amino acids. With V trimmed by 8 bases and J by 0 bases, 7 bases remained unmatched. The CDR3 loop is CASRRQGYSYNEQFF. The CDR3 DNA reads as TGTGCCAGCCGCAGACAGGGCTACTCCTACAATGAGCAGTTCTTC.

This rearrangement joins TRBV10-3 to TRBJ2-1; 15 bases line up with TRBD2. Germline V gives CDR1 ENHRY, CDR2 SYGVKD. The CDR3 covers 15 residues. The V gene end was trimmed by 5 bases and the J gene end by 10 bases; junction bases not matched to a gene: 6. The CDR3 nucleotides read TGTGCCATCAGTCGGACTAGCGGGGGGGCACGAGAGCAGTTCTTC. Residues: CAISRTSGGAREQFF.

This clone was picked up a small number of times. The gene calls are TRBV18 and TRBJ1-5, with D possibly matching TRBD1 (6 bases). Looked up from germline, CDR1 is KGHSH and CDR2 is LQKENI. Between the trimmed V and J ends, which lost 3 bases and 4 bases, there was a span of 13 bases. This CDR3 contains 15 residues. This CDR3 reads CASSPTGQRNQPQHF. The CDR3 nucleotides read TGTGCCAGCTCACCCACAGGGCAAAGGAATCAGCCCCAGCATTTT. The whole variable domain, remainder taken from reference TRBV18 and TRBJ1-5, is NAGVMQNPRHLVRRRGQEARLRCSPMKGHSHVYWYRQLPEEGLKFMVYLQKENIIDESGMPKERFSAEFPKEGPSILRIQQVVRGDSAAYFCASSPTGQRNQPQHFGDGTRLSIL.